This T cell receptor beta chain was captured in a study of T cell responses to AZD1222 COVID-19 vaccine. General study results and limits: Clonal diversity was possibly underestimated, and white British individuals and females predominated among donors. It was only after the peak T cell response that any repertoires were sampled. Increases in Spike-specific TCR breadth and depth were seen after two AZD1222 doses.

This table comes from immunoSEQ multiplex PCR, and its TCRdb copy is limited to in-frame clones, with some not included. The table lists over 110,000 clones, about 92% of them singletons. There are a few counts of this clone. The antigen remains unidentified. The length of the CDR3 is 14 residues. Germline V gives CDR1 MNHEY, CDR2 SMNVEV (reference sequence). J lost 2 bases, V lost 4 bases, and 2 bases had no gene match. This specimen was peripheral blood, taken on day 0 of AZD1222 vaccination. The clonotype comes from an adult in good health. The chain uses TRBV27 and TRBJ1-5, with TRBD1 matching 7 bases. The CDR3 DNA reads TGTGCCAGCAGTTGGGGGACAGGCAATCAGCCCCAGCATTTT. Its translation: CASSWGTGNQPQHF.